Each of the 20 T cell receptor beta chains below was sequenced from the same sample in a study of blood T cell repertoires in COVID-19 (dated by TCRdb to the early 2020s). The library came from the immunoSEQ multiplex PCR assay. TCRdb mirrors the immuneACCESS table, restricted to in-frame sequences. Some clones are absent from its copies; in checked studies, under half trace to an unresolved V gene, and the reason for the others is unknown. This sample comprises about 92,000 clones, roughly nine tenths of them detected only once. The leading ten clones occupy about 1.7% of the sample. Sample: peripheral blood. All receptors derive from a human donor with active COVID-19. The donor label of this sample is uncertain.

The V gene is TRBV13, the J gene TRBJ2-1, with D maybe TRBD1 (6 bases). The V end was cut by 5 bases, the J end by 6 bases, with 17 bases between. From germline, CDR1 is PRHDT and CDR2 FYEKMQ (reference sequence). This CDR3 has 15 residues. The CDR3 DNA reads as TGTGCCAGCAGCCGGGACGGGCAGGGGATCAATGAGCAGTTCTTC. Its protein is CASSRDGQGINEQFF. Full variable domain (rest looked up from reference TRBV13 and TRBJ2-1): AAGVIQSPRHLIKEKRETATLKCYPIPRHDTVYWYQQGPGQDPQFLISFYEKMQSDKGSIPDRFSAQQFSDYHSELNMSSLELGDSALYFCASSRDGQGINEQFFGPGTRLTVL.

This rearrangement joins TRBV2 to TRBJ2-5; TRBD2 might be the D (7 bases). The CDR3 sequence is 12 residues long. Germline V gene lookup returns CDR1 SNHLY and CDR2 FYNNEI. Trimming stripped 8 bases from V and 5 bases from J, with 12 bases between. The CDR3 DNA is TGTGCCAGCCGGGGGGACACGGAGACCCAGTACTTC. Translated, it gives CASRGDTETQYF.

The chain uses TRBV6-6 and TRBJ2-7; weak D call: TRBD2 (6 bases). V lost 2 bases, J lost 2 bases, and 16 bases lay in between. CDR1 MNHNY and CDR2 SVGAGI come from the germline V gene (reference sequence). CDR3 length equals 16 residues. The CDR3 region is CASSYRGSDRTYEQYF. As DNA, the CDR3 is TGTGCCAGCAGTTACCGGGGGAGCGACAGAACCTACGAGCAGTACTTC.

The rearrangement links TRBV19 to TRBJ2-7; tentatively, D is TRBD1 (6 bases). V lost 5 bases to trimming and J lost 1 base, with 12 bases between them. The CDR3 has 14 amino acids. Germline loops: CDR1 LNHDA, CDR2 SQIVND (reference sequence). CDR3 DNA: TGTGCCAGTAGTTATGGGGACAATTCCTACGAGCAGTACTTC. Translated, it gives CASSYGDNSYEQYF.

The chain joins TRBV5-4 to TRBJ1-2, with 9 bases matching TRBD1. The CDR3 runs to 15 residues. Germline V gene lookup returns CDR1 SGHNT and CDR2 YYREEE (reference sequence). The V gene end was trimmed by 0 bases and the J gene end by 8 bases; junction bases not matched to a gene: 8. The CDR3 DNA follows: TGTGCCAGCAGCTTGGACAGGGGGCAAGTTGGAGGCTACACCTTC. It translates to CASSLDRGQVGGYTF. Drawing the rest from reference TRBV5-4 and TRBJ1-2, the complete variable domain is ETGVTQSPTHLIKTRGQQVTLRCSSQSGHNTVSWYQQALGQGPQFIFQYYREEENGRGNFPPRFSGLQFPNYSSELNVNALELDDSALYLCASSLDRGQVGGYTFGSGTRLTVV.

CDR3 bases: TGTGCCAGCAGTTACTCGGGGGGGCAAATCTATGGCTACACCTTC. Translated: CASSYSGGQIYGYTF. V and J are TRBV6-5 and TRBJ1-2, with D perhaps matching TRBD1 (6 bases). The CDR3 has 15 amino acids. CDR1 is MNHEY, CDR2 SVGAGI, per germline. V was cut by 0 bases and J by 4 bases, with 12 bases left in between.

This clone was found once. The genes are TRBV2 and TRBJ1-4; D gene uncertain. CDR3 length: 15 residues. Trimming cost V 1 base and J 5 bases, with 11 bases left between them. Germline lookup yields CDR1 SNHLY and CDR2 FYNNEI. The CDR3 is CASSEVGRANEKLFF. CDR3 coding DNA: TGTGCCAGCAGTGAAGTGGGGAGGGCGAATGAAAAACTGTTTTTT.

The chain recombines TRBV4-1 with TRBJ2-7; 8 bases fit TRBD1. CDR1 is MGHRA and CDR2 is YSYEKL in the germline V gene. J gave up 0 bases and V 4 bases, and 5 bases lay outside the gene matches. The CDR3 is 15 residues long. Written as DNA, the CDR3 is TGCGCCAGCAGCCCCGGACAGGGCAGCTCCTACGAGCAGTACTTC. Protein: CASSPGQGSSYEQYF.

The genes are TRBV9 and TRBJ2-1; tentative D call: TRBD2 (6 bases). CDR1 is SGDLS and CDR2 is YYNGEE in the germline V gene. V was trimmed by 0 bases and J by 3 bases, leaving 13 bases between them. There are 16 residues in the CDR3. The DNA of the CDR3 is TGTGCCAGCAGCGTAGATGGCGGGGATCTCTACAATGAGCAGTTCTTC. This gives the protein CASSVDGGDLYNEQFF.

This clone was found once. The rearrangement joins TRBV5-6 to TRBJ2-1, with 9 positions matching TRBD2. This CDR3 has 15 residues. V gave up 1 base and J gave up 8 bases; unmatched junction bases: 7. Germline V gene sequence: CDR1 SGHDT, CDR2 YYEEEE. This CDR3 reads CASSLRLAGRDEQFF. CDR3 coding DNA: TGTGCCAGCAGCTTGCGTCTAGCGGGGAGGGATGAGCAGTTCTTC.

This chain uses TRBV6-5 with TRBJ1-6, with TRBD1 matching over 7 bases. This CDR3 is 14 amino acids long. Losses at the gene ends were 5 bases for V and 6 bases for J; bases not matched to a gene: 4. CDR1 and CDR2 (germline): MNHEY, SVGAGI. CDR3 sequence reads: CASSRQGPNSPLHF. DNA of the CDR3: TGTGCCAGCAGTCGACAGGGCCCTAATTCACCCCTCCACTTT.

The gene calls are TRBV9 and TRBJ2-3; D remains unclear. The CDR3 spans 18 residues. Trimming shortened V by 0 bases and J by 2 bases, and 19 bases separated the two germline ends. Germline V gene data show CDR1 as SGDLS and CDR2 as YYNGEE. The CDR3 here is CASSVESSPWSLTDTQYF. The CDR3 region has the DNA TGTGCCAGCAGCGTAGAGTCGTCTCCCTGGAGCCTCACAGATACGCAGTATTTT.

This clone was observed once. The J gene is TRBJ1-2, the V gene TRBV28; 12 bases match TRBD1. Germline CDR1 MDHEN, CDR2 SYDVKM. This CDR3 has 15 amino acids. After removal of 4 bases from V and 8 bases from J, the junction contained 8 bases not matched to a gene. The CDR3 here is CASSYPGQGAKGYTF. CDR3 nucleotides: TGTGCCAGCAGTTATCCGGGACAGGGGGCGAAGGGCTACACCTTC.

CDR3 residues: CASSLSRGMNTEAFF. CDR3 nucleotides: TGTGCCAGCAGTTTATCGAGGGGGATGAACACTGAAGCTTTCTTT. The gene calls are TRBV27 and TRBJ1-1; tentatively, D is TRBD1 (6 bases). Germline V gene data show CDR1 as MNHEY and CDR2 as SMNVEV (reference sequence). V lost 0 bases, J lost 0 bases, and 8 bases lay in between. This CDR3 spans 15 amino acids.

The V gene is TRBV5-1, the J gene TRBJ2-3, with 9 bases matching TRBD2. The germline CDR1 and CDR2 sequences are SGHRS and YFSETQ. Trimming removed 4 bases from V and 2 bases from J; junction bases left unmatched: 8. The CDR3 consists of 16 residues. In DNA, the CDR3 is TGCGCCAGCAGCCCCGGGGCGGGGGGGTACACAGATACGCAGTATTTT. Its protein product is CASSPGAGGYTDTQYF.

CDR3 in DNA: TGTGCCAGCAGTTTGTTGTGGACTTCTGAAGCTTTCTTT. This sequence encodes CASSLLWTSEAFF. The gene calls are TRBV27 and TRBJ1-1; D is unresolved. This CDR3 contains 13 residues. Germline CDR1 reads MNHEY; CDR2 reads SMNVEV (reference sequence). The germline V and J ends were trimmed by 3 bases and 6 bases, with 11 bases remaining between them.

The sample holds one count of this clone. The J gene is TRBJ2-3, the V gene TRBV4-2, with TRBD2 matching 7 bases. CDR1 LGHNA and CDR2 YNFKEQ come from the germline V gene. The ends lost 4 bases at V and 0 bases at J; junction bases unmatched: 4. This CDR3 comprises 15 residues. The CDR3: CASSRMGGSTDTQYF. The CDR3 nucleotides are TGTGCCAGCAGCCGAATGGGGGGGAGCACAGATACGCAGTATTTT.

CDR3 sequence: CATSLRGVTYNSPLHF. In DNA, the CDR3 is TGTGCCACCAGTCTCCGGGGGGTTACCTATAATTCACCCCTCCACTTT. This chain connects TRBV24-1 to TRBJ1-6; D is perhaps TRBD1 (5 bases). V lost 6 bases and J lost 2, with 13 bases in between. Germline V gives CDR1 KGHDR, CDR2 SFDVKD. This CDR3 region has 16 residues.

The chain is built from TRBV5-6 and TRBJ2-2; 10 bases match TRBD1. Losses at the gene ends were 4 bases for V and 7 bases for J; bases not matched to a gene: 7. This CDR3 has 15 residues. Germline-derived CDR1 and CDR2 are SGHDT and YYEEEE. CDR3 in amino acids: CASSLTGGLDGELFF. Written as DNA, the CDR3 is TGTGCCAGCAGCCTGACAGGGGGCCTCGACGGGGAGCTGTTTTTT.

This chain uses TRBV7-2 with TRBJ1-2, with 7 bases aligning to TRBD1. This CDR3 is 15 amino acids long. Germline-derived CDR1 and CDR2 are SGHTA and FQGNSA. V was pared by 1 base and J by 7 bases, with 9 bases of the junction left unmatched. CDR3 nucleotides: TGTGCCAGCAGCTTAGGTGACAGGGAGGCCGGTGGCTACACCTTC. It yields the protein CASSLGDREAGGYTF. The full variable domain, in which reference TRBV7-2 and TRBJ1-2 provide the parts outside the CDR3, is GAGVSQSPSNKVTEKGKDVELRCDPISGHTALYWYRQSLGQGLEFLIYFQGNSAPDKSGLPSDRFSAERTGGSVSTLTIQRTQQEDSAVYLCASSLGDREAGGYTFGSGTRLTVV.